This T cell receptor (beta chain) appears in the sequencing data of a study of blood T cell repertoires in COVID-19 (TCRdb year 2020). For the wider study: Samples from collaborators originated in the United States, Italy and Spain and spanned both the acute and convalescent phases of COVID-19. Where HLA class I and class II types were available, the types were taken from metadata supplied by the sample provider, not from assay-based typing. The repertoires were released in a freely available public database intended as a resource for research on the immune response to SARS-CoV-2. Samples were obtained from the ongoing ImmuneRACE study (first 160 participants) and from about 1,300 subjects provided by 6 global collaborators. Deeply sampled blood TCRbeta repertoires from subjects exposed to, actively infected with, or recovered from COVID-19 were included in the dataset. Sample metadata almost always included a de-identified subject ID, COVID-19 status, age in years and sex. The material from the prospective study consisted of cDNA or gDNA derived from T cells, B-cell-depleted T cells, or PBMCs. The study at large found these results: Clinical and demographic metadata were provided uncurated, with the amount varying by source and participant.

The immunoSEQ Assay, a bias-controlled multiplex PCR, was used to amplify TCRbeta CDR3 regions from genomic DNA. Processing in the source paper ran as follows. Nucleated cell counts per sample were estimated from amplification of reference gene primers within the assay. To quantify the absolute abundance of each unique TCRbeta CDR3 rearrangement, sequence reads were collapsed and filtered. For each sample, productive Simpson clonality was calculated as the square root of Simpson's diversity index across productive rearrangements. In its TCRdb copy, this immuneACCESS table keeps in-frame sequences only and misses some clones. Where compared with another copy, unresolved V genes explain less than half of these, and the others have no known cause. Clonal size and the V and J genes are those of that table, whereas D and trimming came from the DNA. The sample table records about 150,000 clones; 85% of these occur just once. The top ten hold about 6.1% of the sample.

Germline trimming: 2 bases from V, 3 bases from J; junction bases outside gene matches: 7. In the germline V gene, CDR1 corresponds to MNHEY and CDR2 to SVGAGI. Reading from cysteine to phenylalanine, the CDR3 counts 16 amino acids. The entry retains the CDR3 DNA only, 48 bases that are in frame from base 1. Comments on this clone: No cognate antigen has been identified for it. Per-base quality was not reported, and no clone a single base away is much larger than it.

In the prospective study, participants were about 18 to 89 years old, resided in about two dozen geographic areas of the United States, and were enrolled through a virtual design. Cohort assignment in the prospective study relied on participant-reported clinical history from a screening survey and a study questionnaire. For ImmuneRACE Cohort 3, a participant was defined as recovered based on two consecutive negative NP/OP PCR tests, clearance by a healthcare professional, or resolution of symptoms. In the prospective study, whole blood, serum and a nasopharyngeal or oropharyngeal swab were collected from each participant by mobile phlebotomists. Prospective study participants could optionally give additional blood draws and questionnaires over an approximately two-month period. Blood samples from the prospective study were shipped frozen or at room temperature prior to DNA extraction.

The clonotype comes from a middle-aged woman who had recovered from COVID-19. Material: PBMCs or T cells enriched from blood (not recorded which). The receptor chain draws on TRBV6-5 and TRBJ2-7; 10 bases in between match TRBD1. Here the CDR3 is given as CASSYDAGQGGYEQYF. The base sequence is TGTGCCAGCAGTTACGACGCTGGACAGGGGGGCTACGAGCAGTACTTC.